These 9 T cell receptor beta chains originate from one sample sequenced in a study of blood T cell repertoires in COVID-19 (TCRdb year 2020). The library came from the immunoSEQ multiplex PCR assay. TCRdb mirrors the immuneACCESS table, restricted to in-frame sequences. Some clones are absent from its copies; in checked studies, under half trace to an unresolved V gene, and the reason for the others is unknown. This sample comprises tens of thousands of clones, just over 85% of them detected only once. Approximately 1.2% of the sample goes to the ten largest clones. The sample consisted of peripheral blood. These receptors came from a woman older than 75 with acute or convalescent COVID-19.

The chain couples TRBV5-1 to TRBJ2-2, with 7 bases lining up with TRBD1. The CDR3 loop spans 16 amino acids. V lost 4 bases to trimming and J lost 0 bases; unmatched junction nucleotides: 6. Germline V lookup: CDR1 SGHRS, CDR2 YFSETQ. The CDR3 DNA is TGCGCCAGCAGCCATGAGGGGACAGCGAACACCGGGGAGCTGTTTTTT. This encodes CASSHEGTANTGELFF.

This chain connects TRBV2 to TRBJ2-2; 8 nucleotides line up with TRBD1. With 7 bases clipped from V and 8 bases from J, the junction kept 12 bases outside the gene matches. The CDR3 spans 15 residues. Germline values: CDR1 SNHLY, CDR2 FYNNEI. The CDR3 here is CASKILDRVTGELFF. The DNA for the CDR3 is TGTGCCAGCAAAATCCTGGACAGGGTCACGGGGGAGCTGTTTTTT. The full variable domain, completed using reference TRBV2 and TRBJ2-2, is EPEVTQTPSHQVTQMGQEVILRCVPISNHLYFYWYRQILGQKVEFLVSFYNNEISEKSEIFDDQFSVERPDGSNFTLKIRSTKLEDSAMYFCASKILDRVTGELFFGEGSRLTVL.

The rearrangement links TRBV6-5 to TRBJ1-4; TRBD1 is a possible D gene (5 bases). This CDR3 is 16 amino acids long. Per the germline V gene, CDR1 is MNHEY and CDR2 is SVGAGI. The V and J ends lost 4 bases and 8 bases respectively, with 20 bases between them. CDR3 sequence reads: CASSFRGGALAEKLFF. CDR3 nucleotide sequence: TGTGCCAGCAGTTTTCGGGGGGGAGCCTTAGCGGAAAAACTGTTTTTT.

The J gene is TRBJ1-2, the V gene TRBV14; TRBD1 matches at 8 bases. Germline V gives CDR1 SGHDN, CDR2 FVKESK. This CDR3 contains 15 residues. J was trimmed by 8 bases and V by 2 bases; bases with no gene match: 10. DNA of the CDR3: TGTGCCAGCAGCCAACATATTGGACAGGGCCCCGGCTACACCTTC. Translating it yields CASSQHIGQGPGYTF.

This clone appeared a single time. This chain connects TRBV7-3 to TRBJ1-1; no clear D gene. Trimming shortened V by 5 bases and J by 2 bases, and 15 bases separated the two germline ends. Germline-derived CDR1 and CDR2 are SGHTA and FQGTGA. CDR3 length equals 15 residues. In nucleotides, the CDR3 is TGTGCCAGCAGCCACCGTCGGGGAATCAACACTGAAGCTTTCTTT. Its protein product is CASSHRRGINTEAFF.

The CDR3 loop is CASSIQQGPLSNQPQHF. CDR3 nucleotide sequence: TGTGCCAGTAGTATCCAACAGGGACCCCTAAGCAATCAGCCCCAGCATTTT. The V and J genes are TRBV19 and TRBJ1-5; perhaps TRBD1 as D (6 bases). Trimming took 3 bases from V and 1 from J, leaving 16 bases between them. The CDR3 sequence is 17 residues long. Germline V lookup: CDR1 LNHDA, CDR2 SQIVND (reference sequence).

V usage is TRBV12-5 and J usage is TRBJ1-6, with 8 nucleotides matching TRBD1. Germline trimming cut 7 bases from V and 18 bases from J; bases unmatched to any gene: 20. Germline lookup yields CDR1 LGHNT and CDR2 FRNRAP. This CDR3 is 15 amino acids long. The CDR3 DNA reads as TGTGCTAGTGACCGAGGACAGGGAAGGAGGGACGAACACCACTTT. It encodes CASDRGQGRRDEHHF.

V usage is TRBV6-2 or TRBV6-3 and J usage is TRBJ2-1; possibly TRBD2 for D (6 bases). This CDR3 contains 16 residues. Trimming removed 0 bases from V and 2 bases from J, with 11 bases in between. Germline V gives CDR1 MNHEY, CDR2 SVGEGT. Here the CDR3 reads CASSYSRERTYNEQFF. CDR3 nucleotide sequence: TGTGCCAGCAGTTACTCTCGGGAGAGAACCTACAATGAGCAGTTCTTC.

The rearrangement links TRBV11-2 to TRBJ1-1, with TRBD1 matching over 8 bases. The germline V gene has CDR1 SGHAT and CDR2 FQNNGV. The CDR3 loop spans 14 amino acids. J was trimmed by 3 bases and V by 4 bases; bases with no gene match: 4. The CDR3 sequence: CASSWTGSDTEAFF. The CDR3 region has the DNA TGTGCCAGCAGCTGGACAGGGTCGGACACTGAAGCTTTCTTT.